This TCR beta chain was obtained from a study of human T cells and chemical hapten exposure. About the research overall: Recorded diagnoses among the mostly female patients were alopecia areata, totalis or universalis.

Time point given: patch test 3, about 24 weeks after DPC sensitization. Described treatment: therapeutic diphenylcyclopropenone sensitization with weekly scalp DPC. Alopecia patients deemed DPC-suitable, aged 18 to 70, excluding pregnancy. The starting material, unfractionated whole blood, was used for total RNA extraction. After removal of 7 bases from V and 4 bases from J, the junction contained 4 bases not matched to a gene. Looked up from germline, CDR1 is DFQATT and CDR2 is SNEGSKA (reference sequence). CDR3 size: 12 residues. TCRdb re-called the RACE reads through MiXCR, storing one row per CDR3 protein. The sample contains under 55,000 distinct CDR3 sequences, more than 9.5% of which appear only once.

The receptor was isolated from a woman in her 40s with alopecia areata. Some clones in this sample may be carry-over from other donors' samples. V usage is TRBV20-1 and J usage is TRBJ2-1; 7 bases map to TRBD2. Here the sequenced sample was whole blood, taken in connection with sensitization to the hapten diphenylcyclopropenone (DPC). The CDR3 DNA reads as TGCAGTGGTCGCGGGGGATACAATGAGCAGTTCTTC. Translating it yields CSGRGGYNEQFF.